This T cell receptor (beta chain) derives from a study of shared clonotypes between healthy human individuals. Whole-study context: The study used three CD4 naive, three CD4 memory, two CD8 naive and one CD8 memory plate per donor. Findings of the study overall: Naive CD4 clonotypes overlapped across a handful of donors at around 4.7%.

Note on this clone: The antigen is not known.

CD8 cells classed as naive were CD45RO-negative and positively selected for CCR7, excluding terminally differentiated effector memory CD45RA+ cells. Assay: immunoSEQ multiplex PCR; the TCRdb copy retains only in-frame clones and omits some. The sample comprises about 2 million clones, about 95% of which are singletons, and approximately 1% rests with the top ten. J was trimmed by 9 bases and V by 0 bases; bases with no gene match: 7. This CDR3 comprises 15 residues. The germline gives CDR1 MNHEY, CDR2 SMNVEV (reference sequence). This TCR derives from a young man in good health. Sequenced: naive CD8+ T cells sorted from blood. The J gene is TRBJ2-1, the V gene TRBV27; TRBD2 matches at 8 bases. The CDR3 sequence is CASSLSAGAPREQFF. DNA of the CDR3: TGTGCCAGCAGTTTATCAGCGGGAGCCCCTCGTGAGCAGTTCTTC.